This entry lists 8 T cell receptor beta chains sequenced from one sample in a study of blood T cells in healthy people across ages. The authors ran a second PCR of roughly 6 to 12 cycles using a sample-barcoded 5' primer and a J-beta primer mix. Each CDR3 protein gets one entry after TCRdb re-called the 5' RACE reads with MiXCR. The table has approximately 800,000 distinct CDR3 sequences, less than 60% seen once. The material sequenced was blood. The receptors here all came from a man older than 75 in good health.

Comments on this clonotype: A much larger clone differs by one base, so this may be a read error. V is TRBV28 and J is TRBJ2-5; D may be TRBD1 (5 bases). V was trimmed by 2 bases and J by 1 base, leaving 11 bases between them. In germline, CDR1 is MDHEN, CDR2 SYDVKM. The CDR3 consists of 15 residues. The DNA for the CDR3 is TGTGCCAGCAGTTTAATAGGGGCTCGCCAAGAGACCCAGTACTTC. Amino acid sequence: CASSLIGARQETQYF.

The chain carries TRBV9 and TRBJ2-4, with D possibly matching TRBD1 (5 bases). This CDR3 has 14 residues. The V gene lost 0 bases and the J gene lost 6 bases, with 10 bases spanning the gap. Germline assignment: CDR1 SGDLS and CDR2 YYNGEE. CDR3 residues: CASSVAGSSNIQYF. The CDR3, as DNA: TGTGCCAGCAGCGTAGCAGGGTCATCAAACATTCAGTACTTC.

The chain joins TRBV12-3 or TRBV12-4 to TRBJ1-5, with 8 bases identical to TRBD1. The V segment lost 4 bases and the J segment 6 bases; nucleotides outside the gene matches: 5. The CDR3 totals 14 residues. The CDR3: CASSSPGGGQPQHF. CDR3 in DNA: TGTGCCAGCAGTTCTCCAGGGGGCGGTCAGCCCCAGCATTTT.

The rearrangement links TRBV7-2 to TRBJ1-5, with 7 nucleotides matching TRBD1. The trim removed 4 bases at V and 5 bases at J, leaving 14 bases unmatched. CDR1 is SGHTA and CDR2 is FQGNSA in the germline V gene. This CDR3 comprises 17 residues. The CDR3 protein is CASSSVEGGQPYQPQHF. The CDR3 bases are TGTGCCAGCAGCTCCGTCGAAGGGGGCCAACCTTATCAGCCCCAGCATTTT.

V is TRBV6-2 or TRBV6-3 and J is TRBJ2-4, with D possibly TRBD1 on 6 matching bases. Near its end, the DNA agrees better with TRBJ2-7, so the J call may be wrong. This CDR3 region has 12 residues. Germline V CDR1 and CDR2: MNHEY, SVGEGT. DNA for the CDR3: TGTGCCAGCAGTTACTCGACAGGCGAGCAGTACTTC. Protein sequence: CASSYSTGEQYF.

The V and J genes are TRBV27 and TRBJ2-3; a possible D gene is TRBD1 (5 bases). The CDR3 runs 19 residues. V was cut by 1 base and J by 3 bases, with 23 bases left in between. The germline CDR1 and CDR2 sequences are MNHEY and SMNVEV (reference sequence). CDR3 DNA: TGTGCCAGCAGTTTATTTTATTTGGGCAGGGAAGGAATTACAGATACGCAGTATTTT. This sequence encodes CASSLFYLGREGITDTQYF.

CDR3 amino acids: CASSLARTSSYNEQFF. The CDR3 DNA follows: TGTGCCAGCAGCTTGGCCCGGACTAGCAGTTACAATGAGCAGTTCTTC. This rearrangement joins TRBV5-4 to TRBJ2-1; 8 bases are a match to TRBD2. CDR1 is SGHNT, CDR2 YYREEE, per germline (reference sequence). The CDR3 has 16 amino acids. V lost 0 bases to trimming and J lost 4 bases; unmatched junction nucleotides: 6.

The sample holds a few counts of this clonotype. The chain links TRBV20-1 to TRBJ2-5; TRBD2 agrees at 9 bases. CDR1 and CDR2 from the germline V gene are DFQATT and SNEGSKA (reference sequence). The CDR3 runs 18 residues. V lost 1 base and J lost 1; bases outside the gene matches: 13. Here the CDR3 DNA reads TGCAGTGCTAGAGGAGGGACTAGCCCAAGGGGAGTCCAAGAGACCCAGTACTTC. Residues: CSARGGTSPRGVQETQYF.